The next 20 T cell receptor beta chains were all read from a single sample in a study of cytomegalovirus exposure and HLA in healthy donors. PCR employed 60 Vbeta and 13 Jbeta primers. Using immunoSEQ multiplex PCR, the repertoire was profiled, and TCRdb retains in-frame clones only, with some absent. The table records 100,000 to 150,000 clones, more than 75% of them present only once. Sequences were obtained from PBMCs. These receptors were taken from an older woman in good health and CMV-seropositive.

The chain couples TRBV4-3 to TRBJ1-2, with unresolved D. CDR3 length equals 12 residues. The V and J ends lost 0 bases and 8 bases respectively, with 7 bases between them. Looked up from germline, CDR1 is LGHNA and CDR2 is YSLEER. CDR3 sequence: CASSQEREGYTF. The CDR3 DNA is TGCGCCAGCAGCCAAGAGCGCGAGGGCTACACCTTC.

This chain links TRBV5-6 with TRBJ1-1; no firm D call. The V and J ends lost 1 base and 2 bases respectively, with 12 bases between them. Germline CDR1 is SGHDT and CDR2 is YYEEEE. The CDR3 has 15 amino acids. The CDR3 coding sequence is TGTGCCAGCAGCTTGTTTCCCGGGAGTAACACTGAAGCTTTCTTT. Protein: CASSLFPGSNTEAFF.

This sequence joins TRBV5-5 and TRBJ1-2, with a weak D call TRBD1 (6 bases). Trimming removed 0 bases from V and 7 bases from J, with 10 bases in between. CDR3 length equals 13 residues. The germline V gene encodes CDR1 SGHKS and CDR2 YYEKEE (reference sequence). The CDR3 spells CASSLDRVGGYTF. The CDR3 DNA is TGTGCCAGCAGCTTGGACAGGGTCGGTGGCTACACCTTC.

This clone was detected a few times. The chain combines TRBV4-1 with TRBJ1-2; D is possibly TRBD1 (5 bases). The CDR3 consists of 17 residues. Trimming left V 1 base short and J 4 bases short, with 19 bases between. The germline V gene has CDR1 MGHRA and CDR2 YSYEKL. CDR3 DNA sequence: TGCGCCAGCAGCCAAGCCCTGGGCAGGGAAGTGATCTATGGCTACACCTTC. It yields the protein CASSQALGREVIYGYTF.

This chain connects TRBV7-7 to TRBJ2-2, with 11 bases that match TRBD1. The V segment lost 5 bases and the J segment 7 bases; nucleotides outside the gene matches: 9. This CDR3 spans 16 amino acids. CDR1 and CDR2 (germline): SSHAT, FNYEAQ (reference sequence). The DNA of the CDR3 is TGTGCCAGCAGCGCCCGGGACAGGGGGAAGGGCGGGGAGCTGTTTTTT. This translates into CASSARDRGKGGELFF.

For the CDR3, the DNA is TGTGCCAGCAGCTTCGGACAGGACTATGGCTACACCTTC. This encodes CASSFGQDYGYTF. J is TRBJ1-2 and V is TRBV7-8, with TRBD1 identical over 7 bases. The CDR3 covers 13 residues. Losses at the gene ends were 3 bases for V and 3 bases for J; bases not matched to a gene: 1. The V gene's germline CDR1 is SGHVS and CDR2 FQNEAQ.

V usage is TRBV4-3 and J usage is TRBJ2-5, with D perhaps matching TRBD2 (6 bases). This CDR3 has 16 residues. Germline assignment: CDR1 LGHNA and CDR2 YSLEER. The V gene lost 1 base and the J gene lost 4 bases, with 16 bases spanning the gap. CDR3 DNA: TGCGCCAGCAGCCAAGCCGCAGGAGGGGTAGGAGAGACCCAGTACTTC. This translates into CASSQAAGGVGETQYF.

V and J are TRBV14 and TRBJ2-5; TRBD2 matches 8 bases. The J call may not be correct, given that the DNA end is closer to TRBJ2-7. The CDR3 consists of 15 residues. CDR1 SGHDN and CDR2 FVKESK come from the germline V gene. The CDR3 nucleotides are TGTGCCAGCAGCCTACTAGCGGCCAGACCCTACGAGCAGTACTTC. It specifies CASSLLAARPYEQYF.

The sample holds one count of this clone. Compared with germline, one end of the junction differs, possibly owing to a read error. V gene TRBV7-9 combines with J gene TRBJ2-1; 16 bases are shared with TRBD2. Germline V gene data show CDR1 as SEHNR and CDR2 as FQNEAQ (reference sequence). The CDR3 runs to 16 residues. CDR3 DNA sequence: TGTTCCAGCAGCTTAGAGGGGACTAGCGGGGGGGCTCGGCAGTTCTTC. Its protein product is CSSSLEGTSGGARQFF. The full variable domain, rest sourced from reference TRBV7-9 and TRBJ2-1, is DTGVSQNPRHKITKRGQNVTFRCDPISEHNRLYWYRQTLGQGPEFLTYFQNEAQLEKSRLLSDRFSAERPKGSFSTLEIQRTEQGDSAMYLCSSSLEGTSGGARQFFGPGTRLTVL.

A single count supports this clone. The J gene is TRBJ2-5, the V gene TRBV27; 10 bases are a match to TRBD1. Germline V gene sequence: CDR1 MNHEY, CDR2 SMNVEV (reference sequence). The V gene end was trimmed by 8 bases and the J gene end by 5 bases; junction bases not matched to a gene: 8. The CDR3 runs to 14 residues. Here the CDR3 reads CASADRGPGETQYF. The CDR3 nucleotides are TGTGCCAGCGCCGACAGGGGGCCGGGTGAGACCCAGTACTTC.

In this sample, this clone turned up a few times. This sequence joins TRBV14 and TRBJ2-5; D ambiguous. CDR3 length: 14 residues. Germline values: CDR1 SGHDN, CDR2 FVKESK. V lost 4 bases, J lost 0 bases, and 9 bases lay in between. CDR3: CASSPLGYQETQYF. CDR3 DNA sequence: TGTGCCAGCAGCCCGCTCGGGTACCAAGAGACCCAGTACTTC.

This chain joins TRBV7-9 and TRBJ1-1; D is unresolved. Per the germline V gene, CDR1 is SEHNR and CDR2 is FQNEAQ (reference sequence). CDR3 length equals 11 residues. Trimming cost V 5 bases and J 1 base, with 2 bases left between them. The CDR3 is CASSQNTEAFF. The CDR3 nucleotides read TGTGCCAGCAGCCAGAACACTGAAGCTTTCTTT. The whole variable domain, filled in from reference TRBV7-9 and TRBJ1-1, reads DTGVSQNPRHKITKRGQNVTFRCDPISEHNRLYWYRQTLGQGPEFLTYFQNEAQLEKSRLLSDRFSAERPKGSFSTLEIQRTEQGDSAMYLCASSQNTEAFFGQGTRLTVV.

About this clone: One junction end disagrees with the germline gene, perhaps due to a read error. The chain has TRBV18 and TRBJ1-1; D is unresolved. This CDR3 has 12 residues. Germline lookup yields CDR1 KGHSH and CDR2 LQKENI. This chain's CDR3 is CASSPQSTEAFF. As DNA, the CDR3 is TGTGCCAGCTCGCCACAGAGCACTGAAGCTTTCTTT.

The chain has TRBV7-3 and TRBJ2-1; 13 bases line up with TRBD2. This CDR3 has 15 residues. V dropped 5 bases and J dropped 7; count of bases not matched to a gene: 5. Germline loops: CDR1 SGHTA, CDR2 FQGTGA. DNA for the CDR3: TGTGCCAGCAGCCTACTAGCGGGAGGGCATAATGAGCAGTTCTTC. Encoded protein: CASSLLAGGHNEQFF. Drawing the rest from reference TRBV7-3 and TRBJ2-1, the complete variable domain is GAGVSQTPSNKVTEKGKYVELRCDPISGHTALYWYRQSLGQGPEFLIYFQGTGAADDSGLPNDRFFAVRPEGSVSTLKIQRTERGDSAVYLCASSLLAGGHNEQFFGPGTRLTVL.

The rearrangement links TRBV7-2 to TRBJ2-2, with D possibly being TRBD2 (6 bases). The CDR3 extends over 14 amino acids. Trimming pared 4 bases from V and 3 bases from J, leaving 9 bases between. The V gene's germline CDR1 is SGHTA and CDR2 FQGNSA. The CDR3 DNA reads TGTGCCAGCAGCTCCCGGGAGTACACCGGGGAGCTGTTTTTT. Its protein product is CASSSREYTGELFF.

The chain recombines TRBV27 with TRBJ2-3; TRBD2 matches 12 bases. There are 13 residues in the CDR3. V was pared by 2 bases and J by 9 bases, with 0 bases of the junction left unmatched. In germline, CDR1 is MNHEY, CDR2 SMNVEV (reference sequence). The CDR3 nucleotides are TGTGCCAGCAGTTTAGGGACTAGCGGGACGCAGTATTTT. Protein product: CASSLGTSGTQYF.

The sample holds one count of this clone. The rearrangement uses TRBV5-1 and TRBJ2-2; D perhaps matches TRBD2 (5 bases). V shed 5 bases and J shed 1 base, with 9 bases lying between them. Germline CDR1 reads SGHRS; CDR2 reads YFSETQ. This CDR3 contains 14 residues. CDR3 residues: CASRSAGNTGELFF. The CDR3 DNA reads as TGCGCCAGCAGAAGCGCGGGGAACACCGGGGAGCTGTTTTTT.

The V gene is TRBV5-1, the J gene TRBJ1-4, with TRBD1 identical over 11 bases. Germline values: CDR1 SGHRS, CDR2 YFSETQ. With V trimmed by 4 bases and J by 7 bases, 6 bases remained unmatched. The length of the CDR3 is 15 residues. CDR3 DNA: TGCGCCAGCAGCCCAAGGACAGGGGGCGGTGAAAAACTGTTTTTT. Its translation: CASSPRTGGGEKLFF. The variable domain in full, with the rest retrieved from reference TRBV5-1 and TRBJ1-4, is KAGVTQTPRYLIKTRGQQVTLSCSPISGHRSVSWYQQTPGQGLQFLFEYFSETQRNKGNFPGRFSGRQFSNSRSEMNVSTLELGDSALYLCASSPRTGGGEKLFFGSGTQLSVL.

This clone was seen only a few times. The CDR3 region has the DNA TGTGCCAGCAAGGGGTCCGGCGGTACCCAGTACTTC. It yields the protein CASKGSGGTQYF. The chain joins TRBV2 to TRBJ2-5, with a possible D match to TRBD1 (5 bases). Looked up from germline, CDR1 is SNHLY and CDR2 is FYNNEI. This CDR3 region has 12 residues. V lost 7 bases, J lost 8 bases, and 14 bases lay in between.

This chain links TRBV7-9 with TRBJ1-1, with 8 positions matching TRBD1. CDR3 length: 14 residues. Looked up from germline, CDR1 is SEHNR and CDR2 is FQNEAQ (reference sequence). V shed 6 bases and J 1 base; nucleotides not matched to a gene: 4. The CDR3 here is CASSRTGQNTEAFF. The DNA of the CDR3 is TGTGCCAGCAGTCGGACAGGGCAGAACACTGAAGCTTTCTTT.